This T cell receptor beta chain was sequenced for a study of blood T cell repertoires in COVID-19. Across the whole study: The study drew acute and convalescent COVID-19 samples from the United States, Italy and Spain. The cDNA or gDNA used as material had been derived from T cells, B-cell-depleted T cells, or PBMCs.

Cohorts were assigned according to the clinical history that participants reported. In the authors' methods: Reference gene primer amplification in the assay estimated nucleated cell counts. TCRdb's table, derived via immunoSEQ multiplex PCR, lists solely in-frame clones and lacks some. V, J and clone size are those of that table, while D and trimming were read from the DNA. The sample records 350,000 to 400,000 clones, about 90% being singletons. Germline values: CDR1 SGHRS, CDR2 YFSETQ. The length of the CDR3 is 13 residues. Trimming removed 3 bases from V and 1 base from J; junction bases left unmatched: 1.

This clonotype was obtained from a young woman who had recovered from COVID-19. The sample comprised PBMCs or T cells enriched from blood (not recorded which). The genes are TRBV5-1 and TRBJ2-7; 7 bases align to TRBD1. This CDR3 is CASSWGQSYEQYF. The DNA for the CDR3 is TGCGCCAGCAGCTGGGGACAGTCCTACGAGCAGTACTTC. The entire variable domain, with the rest obtained from reference TRBV5-1 and TRBJ2-7, is as follows: KAGVTQTPRYLIKTRGQQVTLSCSPISGHRSVSWYQQTPGQGLQFLFEYFSETQRNKGNFPGRFSGRQFSNSRSEMNVSTLELGDSALYLCASSWGQSYEQYFGPGTRLTVT.